This passage covers 13 T cell receptor beta chains from one sample sequenced in a study of T cells in Graves' hyperthyroidism and ophthalmopathy (dated by TCRdb to 2018 to 2020). Receptor amplification or capture employed multiplex PCR. TCRdb shows the sequencer as Illumina HiSeq 2000. The TCR beta CDR3 regions were amplified from RNA transcripts. The TCR CDR3 was subjected to a first round of RT-PCR using the HTBI primer set and the Qiagen OneStep RT-PCR kit. TCRdb redid the processing of the public reads, applying fastp at Q25 and MiXCR, and retained in-frame beta chains. Rows are unified per CDR3 protein, each entry keeping the most common DNA and genes. The sample table holds about 350,000 distinct CDR3 sequences, of which 13% to 15% were seen once. The biggest ten clones account for roughly a fifth of the sample. Input material: blood. The receptors were gathered from a woman in her fifties or sixties with Graves' ophthalmopathy.

This clonotype was picked up many times. The chain joins TRBV2 to TRBJ2-7, with 10 bases matching TRBD2. Germline V lookup: CDR1 SNHLY, CDR2 FYNNEI. The ends lost 2 bases at V and 6 bases at J; junction bases unmatched: 16. This CDR3 is built from 18 residues. In DNA form, the CDR3 reads TGTGCCAGCAGTGAAAGATTAGCGGGAGGTCCCGTTTTTTTCGAGCAGTACTTC. This codes for CASSERLAGGPVFFEQYF.

This chain links TRBV18 with TRBJ1-3; unclear D gene. Germline V lookup: CDR1 KGHSH, CDR2 LQKENI. V dropped 0 bases and J dropped 0 bases, with 12 bases sitting between them. This CDR3 is built from 17 residues. This CDR3 is CASSPPGGTSSGNTIYF. The CDR3 nucleotides are TGTGCCAGCTCACCACCCGGTGGCACCTCCTCTGGAAACACCATATATTTT.

Turning to this clonotype: Since a much larger clone is just one base distant, this may be a read error. The V and J genes are TRBV7-9 and TRBJ2-1, with D possibly matching TRBD2 (5 bases). Germline assignment: CDR1 SEHNR and CDR2 FQNEAQ (reference sequence). This CDR3 has 14 amino acids. CDR3 bases: TGTGCCAGCAGCATAGCCCACTCGGTAGCGAGCCAGTTCTTC. Amino acid sequence: CASSIAHSVASQFF.

This clonotype was seen at least ten times. The rearrangement uses TRBV5-1 and TRBJ2-3; D possibly corresponds to TRBD1 (5 bases). Germline CDR1 reads SGHRS; CDR2 reads YFSETQ. The CDR3 runs 14 residues. The V end was cut by 1 base, the J end by 4 bases, with 10 bases between. As DNA, the CDR3 is TGCGCCAGCAGCTTGATGCCAGGGTCAGATACGCAGTATTTT. The encoded protein is CASSLMPGSDTQYF. The full variable domain, with the rest looked up from reference TRBV5-1 and TRBJ2-3, is KAGVTQTPRYLIKTRGQQVTLSCSPISGHRSVSWYQQTPGQGLQFLFEYFSETQRNKGNFPGRFSGRQFSNSRSEMNVSTLELGDSALYLCASSLMPGSDTQYFGPGTRLTVL.

Ten or more counts support this clonotype. V and J are TRBV7-8 and TRBJ2-3, with unresolved D. The CDR3 totals 12 residues. The V and J ends lost 2 bases and 8 bases respectively, with 8 bases between them. CDR1 and CDR2 (germline): SGHVS, FQNEAQ. CDR3 nucleotide sequence: TGTGCCAGCAGCTTAAGCGAGGTTACGCAGTATTTT. As protein: CASSLSEVTQYF.

Regarding this clonotype: This sequence may be a read error, since a much larger clone differs from it by one base. The V and J genes are TRBV6-1 and TRBJ2-2, with a tentative D call TRBD1 (6 bases). The length of the CDR3 is 13 residues. Germline V lookup: CDR1 MNHNS, CDR2 SASEGT. CDR3: CTSRAGATGELFF. As DNA, the CDR3 is TGTACCAGCAGGGCAGGGGCTACCGGGGAGCTGTTTTTT.

In its sample, this clonotype was seen many times. The chain links TRBV29-1 to TRBJ2-7; a possible D gene is TRBD1 (6 bases). Germline CDR1 is SQVTM and CDR2 is ANQGSEA. V was shortened by 4 bases and J by 3 bases, with 19 bases between the two germline ends. The CDR3 is 15 residues long. The CDR3 region has the DNA TGCAGCGTTGGGGCCAGGGGTGGTACAGTCTACGAGCAGTACTTC. Protein: CSVGARGGTVYEQYF.

This clonotype was detected ten times or more. The chain employs TRBV28 and TRBJ1-5; D is undetermined. This CDR3 contains 16 residues. Germline loops: CDR1 MDHEN, CDR2 SYDVKM. V shed 3 bases and J shed 5 bases, with 17 bases lying between them. The CDR3 loop reads CASSFLTGREDQPQHF. DNA for the CDR3: TGTGCCAGCAGTTTTCTCACGGGAAGGGAGGATCAGCCCCAGCATTTT.

Many counts were recorded for this clonotype. This chain joins TRBV20-1 and TRBJ2-1; D call uncertain. Germline lookup yields CDR1 DFQATT and CDR2 SNEGSKA (reference sequence). This CDR3 is 11 amino acids long. V lost 2 bases and J lost 7, with 6 bases in between. In DNA form, the CDR3 reads TGCAGTGCTAGACCCCCTAATGAGCAGTTCTTC. This encodes CSARPPNEQFF.

This clonotype was seen more than once but under ten times. The V and J genes are TRBV20-1 and TRBJ1-1; 8 positions agree with TRBD1. V gave up 6 bases and J gave up 3 bases; unmatched junction bases: 6. The germline V gene encodes CDR1 DFQATT and CDR2 SNEGSKA (reference sequence). This CDR3 has 13 amino acids. DNA for the CDR3: TGCAGTGCACGGACAGGGCTATACACTGAAGCTTTCTTT. Translation: CSARTGLYTEAFF.

This chain uses TRBV6-1 with TRBJ2-1; 9 positions match TRBD1. Losses at the gene ends were 1 base for V and 2 bases for J; bases not matched to a gene: 0. In germline, CDR1 is MNHNS, CDR2 SASEGT. This CDR3 contains 15 residues. The CDR3 nucleotides are TGTGCCAGCAGTGAAGACAGGGGGCCCTACAATGAGCAGTTCTTC. The encoded protein is CASSEDRGPYNEQFF.

This clonotype was found a few times. J is TRBJ1-2 and V is TRBV20-1, with 10 positions matching TRBD1. This CDR3 contains 12 residues. V gave up 6 bases and J gave up 8 bases; unmatched junction bases: 6. Germline V CDR1 and CDR2: DFQATT, SNEGSKA (reference sequence). CDR3 in amino acids: CSAKTGGGGYTF. CDR3 DNA: TGCAGTGCCAAGACAGGGGGCGGGGGCTACACCTTC.

This clonotype was recorded many times. This chain uses TRBV20-1 with TRBJ2-7, with 7 bases aligning to TRBD2. The CDR3 extends over 14 amino acids. Trimming at V came to 7 bases and at J to 0 bases, leaving 9 bases not matched to a gene. Germline V CDR1 and CDR2: DFQATT, SNEGSKA (reference sequence). For the CDR3, the DNA is TGCAGTGGCTCTAGCGGTCTGATCTCCTACGAGCAGTACTTC. Translation gives CSGSSGLISYEQYF.